This T cell receptor beta chain stems from a study of T cells in Graves' hyperthyroidism and ophthalmopathy (dated by TCRdb to the late 2010s). At the level of the whole study: To identify distinguishing TCR V-J signatures, a discovery cohort of 90 to 100 patients was used, comprising 40 to 45 with Graves' ophthalmopathy and around 57 with stable Graves' hyperthyroidism. The paper describes TCR Vbeta CDR3 sequencing of 135 peripheral blood samples, made up of about 41 ophthalmopathy patients, approximately 73 hyperthyroidism patients and 17 progressor patients. Whether ophthalmopathy could be predicted prospectively was tested in an independent validation cohort made up of some 20 hyperthyroidism patients plus 17 patients who later progressed to ophthalmopathy. Once sampling was done, hyperthyroidism patients were given methimazole at a starting dose of 30 mg daily, whereas ophthalmopathy patients were given high-dose intravenous methylprednisolone. For training and testing, the 80 to 100 patients in the discovery cohort were randomly divided in a 7:3 ratio. In more than 5 Graves' hyperthyroidism patients, the study also compared T-cell repertoires from thyroid tissue with T-cell repertoires from blood.

TCR beta CDR3 regions were amplified from RNA transcripts. For the first round of RT-PCR on the TCR CDR3, the HTBI primer set was used together with the Qiagen OneStep RT-PCR kit. The libraries were constructed in a second round of multiplex PCR and then size-selected and purified. Paired-end sequencing of the libraries was performed with 100 bp reads on an Illumina HiSeq2000. In the authors' own workflow: SOAPnuke was used to process the raw data, with reads discarded if the reads contained adapters or uncalled bases, had a mean Phred below 15, or lacked an exact constant-primer or identifier match. COPE v1.2.5 was used to merge the high-quality paired reads, and each unique nucleotide sequence was defined as a clonotype. MiTCR v1.1 was used to align clonotypes to the IMGT TRBV, TRBD and TRBJ reference segments. The analysis included only V-J combinations with a frequency above 0.0001, which together covered around 99% of the repertoires. A TCS score was defined as the ratio between F50 (clonal expansion) and ExV (chaos), using BLOSUM62-based TCRdist between CDR3 peptides within each V-J. Welch's t-statistics and random forest reduced fewer than 550 V-J features to 13, which were used in a naive Bayes classifier (R e1071). The similarity between thyroid and blood repertoires was quantified using the Morisita-Horn index. The raw public data were reprocessed by TCRdb itself: fastp quality trimming at Q25, MiXCR clonotype calling, in-frame beta chains only. CDR3 protein sequences are deduplicated, and each keeps its most common genes and DNA. In this record, the V and J calls reflect TCRdb's handling and not the investigators' own analysis. The sample yields 600,000 to 700,000 distinct CDR3 sequences; nearly 45% were counted once. 7% to 7.5% of the sample lies in the top ten.

Overall results and qualifications from the work: In validation, the model predicted progression to ophthalmopathy a median of around 6.5 months before onset, with 70% to 71% sensitivity and roughly 79% specificity. A 13 V-J signature model separated ophthalmopathy from stable hyperthyroidism, with about 88% sensitivity and about 81% specificity in cross-validation and 80%/75% in testing. No statistical method was used to set the sample size in advance, and investigators knew the group allocation. Most expanded thyroid clonotypes (frequency above 0.001) were also detected in blood, a finding suggesting that blood repertoires may reflect thyroid immune responses.

Patients with uncontrolled infections, other autoimmune diseases, pregnancy or lactation were excluded. Diagnoses were based on clinical symptoms, serum thyroxine and TRAb, thyroid ultrasound and orbital computed tomography. Trizol reagent was used to extract total RNA, and RNA quality was then checked on an Agilent 2100 Bioanalyzer. CDR1 and CDR2, per the germline V gene (reference sequence), are LNHDA and SQIVND. From the cysteine up to the phenylalanine, the CDR3 has a length of 13 residues. Only the CDR3 portion is preserved as DNA: 39 bases, with reading frame beginning at the first base. V and J are truncated by 6 bases and 5 bases respectively, leaving an intervening sequence of 13 bases. This clonotype has at least ten counts. The specificity of this receptor is unknown. The sample holds no much larger clone one base away, and base qualities are not on file.

The sequence is built from TRBV19 and TRBJ2-5, with no confident D gene call. Input material: peripheral blood or thyroid tissue (not recorded which). The sequence was obtained from an adult man with Graves' disease, either hyperthyroidism or ophthalmopathy (not recorded which). The nucleotide sequence reads as follows: TGTGCCAGTAGAGTAACGAGAGGCGAGACCCAGTACTTC. It is translated as CASRVTRGETQYF.